The entry below describes one T cell receptor (beta chain). The data originate from a study of blood T cell repertoires in COVID-19. In the authors' methods: Reference gene primer amplification in the assay estimated nucleated cell counts. Repertoires were generated with immunoSEQ multiplex PCR, while TCRdb's copy carries only in-frame clones and drops some. That table is the source of V, J and clone size, and D and trimming were worked out from the DNA. Counted here are approximately 50,000 clones, 65% to 90% occurring once; the ten biggest clones make up more than 8.5%. Trimming removed 5 bases from V and 0 bases from J, with 15 bases in between. Germline CDR1 and CDR2: SGHRS and YFSETQ. The CDR3 is made up of 15 amino acids.

This chain uses TRBV5-1 with TRBJ2-7; D might be TRBD2 (6 bases). The sequenced material came from peripheral blood. This TCR derives from a human donor in a cohort sampled during active COVID-19. The CDR3 DNA reads TGCGCCAGCAGGGACGGACTAACCGGCTCCTACGAGCAGTACTTC. It yields the protein CASRDGLTGSYEQYF. The variable domain in full, completed from reference TRBV5-1 and TRBJ2-7, reads KAGVTQTPRYLIKTRGQQVTLSCSPISGHRSVSWYQQTPGQGLQFLFEYFSETQRNKGNFPGRFSGRQFSNSRSEMNVSTLELGDSALYLCASRDGLTGSYEQYFGPGTRLTVT.